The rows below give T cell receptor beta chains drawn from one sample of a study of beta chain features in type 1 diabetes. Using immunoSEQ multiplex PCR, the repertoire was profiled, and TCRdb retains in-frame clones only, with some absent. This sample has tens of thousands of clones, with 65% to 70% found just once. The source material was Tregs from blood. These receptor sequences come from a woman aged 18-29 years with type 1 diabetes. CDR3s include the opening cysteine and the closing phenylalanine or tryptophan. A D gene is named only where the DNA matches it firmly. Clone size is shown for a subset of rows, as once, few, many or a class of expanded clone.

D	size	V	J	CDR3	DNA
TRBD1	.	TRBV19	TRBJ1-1	CASRPGQSFTEAFF	TGTGCCAGTAGACCGGGACAGAGCTTCACTGAAGCTTTCTTT
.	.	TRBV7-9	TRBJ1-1	CASSLDDTEEAFF	TGTGCCAGCAGCTTAGATGATACGGAGGAAGCTTTCTTT
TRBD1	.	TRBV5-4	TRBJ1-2	CASNQWDRPRYGYTF	TGTGCCAGCAACCAATGGGACAGACCGCGCTATGGCTACACCTTC
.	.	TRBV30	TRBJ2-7	CAWSVGGTTYEQYF	TGTGCCTGGAGTGTAGGAGGAACCACCTACGAGCAGTACTTC
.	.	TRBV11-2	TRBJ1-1	CASSQWGRGNTEAFF	TGTGCCAGCAGCCAATGGGGGAGGGGGAACACTGAAGCTTTCTTT
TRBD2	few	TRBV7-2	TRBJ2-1	CASSRGWAAGKNEQFF	TGTGCCAGCAGCCGAGGCTGGGCAGCGGGGAAGAATGAGCAGTTCTTC
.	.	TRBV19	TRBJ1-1	CASSPPWRGLTEAFF	TGTGCCAGTAGTCCTCCCTGGCGAGGGTTAACTGAAGCTTTCTTT
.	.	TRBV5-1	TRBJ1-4	CASSETNNEKLFF	TGCGCCAGCAGCGAGACAAATAATGAAAAACTGTTTTTT
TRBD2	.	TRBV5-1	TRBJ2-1	CASSLGLAGALAYNEQFF	TGCGCCAGCAGCTTGGGACTAGCGGGGGCCCTCGCCTACAATGAGCAGTTCTTC
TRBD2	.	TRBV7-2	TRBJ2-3	CASSLYGLAGGPSTDTQYF	TGTGCCAGCAGCTTGTACGGACTAGCGGGGGGCCCGAGCACAGATACGCAGTATTTT
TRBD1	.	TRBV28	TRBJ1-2	CASRGTGGYTF	TGTGCCAGTAGGGGGACAGGTGGCTACACCTTC
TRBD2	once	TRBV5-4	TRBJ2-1	CASSPRRLAGGRNEQFF	TGTGCCAGCAGCCCGAGACGACTAGCGGGAGGTAGGAATGAGCAGTTCTTC
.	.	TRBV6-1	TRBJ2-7	CASTARIYYEQYF	TGTGCCAGCACGGCCAGGATATACTACGAGCAGTACTTC
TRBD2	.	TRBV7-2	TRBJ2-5	CASSLGFSGGGIETQYF	TGTGCCAGCAGCTTAGGTTTTAGCGGGGGGGGGATAGAGACCCAGTACTTC
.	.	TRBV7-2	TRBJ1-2	CASSLAGNEGYGYTF	TGTGCCAGCAGCTTAGCGGGGAATGAGGGCTATGGCTACACCTTC
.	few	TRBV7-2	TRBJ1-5	CASSGGLGNQPQHF	TGTGCCAGCTCGGGGGGGCTGGGCAATCAGCCCCAGCATTTT
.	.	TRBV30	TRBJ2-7	CAWSVDITYEQYF	TGTGCCTGGAGTGTTGACATAACCTACGAGCAGTACTTC
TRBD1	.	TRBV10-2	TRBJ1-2	CASKGQGIDGYTF	TGCGCCAGCAAGGGACAGGGAATAGATGGCTACACCTTC
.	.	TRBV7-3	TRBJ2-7	CASSISSGSYEQYF	TGTGCCAGCAGCATATCGAGCGGGTCCTACGAGCAGTACTTC
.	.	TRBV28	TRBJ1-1	CASSPPGRPTEAFF	TGTGCCAGCAGCCCGCCGGGTCGCCCCACTGAAGCTTTCTTT
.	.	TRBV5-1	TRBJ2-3	CASTLEGQTTDTQYF	TGCGCCAGCACCTTGGAGGGGCAGACCACAGATACGCAGTATTTT
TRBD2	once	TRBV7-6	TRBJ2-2	CASSLQASGGLNTGELFF	TGTGCCAGCAGCTTACAGGCTAGCGGGGGGCTTAACACCGGGGAGCTGTTTTTT
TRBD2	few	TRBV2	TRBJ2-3	CASIPTGGAADTQYF	TGTGCCAGCATCCCTACGGGAGGGGCGGCAGATACGCAGTATTTT
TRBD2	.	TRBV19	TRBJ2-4	CASSLRGLAGAKNIQYF	TGTGCCAGTAGCCTCCGAGGACTAGCCGGAGCCAAAAACATTCAGTACTTC
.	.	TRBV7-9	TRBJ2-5	CASSLPFNDRIRETQYF	TGTGCCAGCAGCCTACCCTTCAACGACAGAATCCGGGAGACCCAGTACTTC
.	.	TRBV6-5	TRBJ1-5	CASTGGSNQPQHF	TGTGCCAGCACTGGCGGGAGCAATCAGCCCCAGCATTTT
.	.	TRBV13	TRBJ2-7	CASSLVAEVGAEQYF	TGTGCCAGCAGCTTAGTCGCAGAGGTTGGGGCCGAGCAGTACTTC
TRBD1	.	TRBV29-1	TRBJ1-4	CSVGTGGPGKLFF	TGCAGCGTGGGGACAGGGGGCCCTGGAAAACTGTTTTTT
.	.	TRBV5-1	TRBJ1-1	CASSPPGQGTAFF	TGCGCCAGCAGCCCCCCCGGGCAGGGAACAGCTTTCTTT
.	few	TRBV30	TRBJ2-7	CAWSGSTHEQYF	TGTGCCTGGAGTGGATCTACCCACGAGCAGTACTTC
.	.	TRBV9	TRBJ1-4	CASSVAPTNEKLFF	TGTGCCAGCAGCGTAGCTCCAACTAATGAAAAACTGTTTTTT
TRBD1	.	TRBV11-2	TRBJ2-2	CASSLAGTGGLRTGELFF	TGTGCCAGCAGCTTAGCAGGGACAGGGGGTTTGCGGACCGGGGAGCTGTTTTTT
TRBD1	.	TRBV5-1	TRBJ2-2	CASSGTTGVGELFF	TGCGCCAGCAGCGGGACGACAGGGGTCGGGGAGCTGTTTTTT
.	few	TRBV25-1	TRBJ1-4	CASSVPGGEKLFF	TGTGCCAGCAGTGTCCCGGGGGGCGAAAAACTGTTTTTT
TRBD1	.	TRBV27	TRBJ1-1	CASTALQGQGTEAFF	TGTGCCAGCACCGCCCTACAGGGGCAGGGGACTGAAGCTTTCTTT
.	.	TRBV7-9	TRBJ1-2	CASSLATQGNGYTF	TGTGCCAGCAGCTTGGCAACGCAGGGCAATGGCTACACCTTC
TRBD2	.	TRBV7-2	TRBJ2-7	CASSSQASRGGEQYF	TGTGCCAGCAGCTCGCAGGCGTCGCGGGGGGGCGAGCAGTACTTC
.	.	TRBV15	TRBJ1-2	CATRGRGAGYGYTF	TGTGCCACCCGCGGGCGGGGGGCTGGGTATGGCTACACCTTC
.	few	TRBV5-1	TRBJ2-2	CASSPLGGGNTGELFF	TGCGCCAGCAGCCCCCTAGGCGGAGGGAACACCGGGGAGCTGTTTTTT